The clone carrying this T cell receptor (beta chain) was counted a single time. Its target is unknown. The entry originates in a study of T cell repertoires in cytomegalovirus infection. Overall study findings and caveats: CMV-specific HLA-C-restricted TCR beta clonotypes dominated the ex vivo response.

CDR3 length: 14 residues. The V gene's germline CDR1 is LGHNA and CDR2 YNFKEQ. The V end lost 3 bases, the J end lost 8 bases, and 14 bases lay between the germline ends. TCRdb used MiXCR to reprocess the reads, holding one entry per CDR3 protein. The profile shows hundreds of thousands of distinct CDR3 sequences, about 40% of them singletons. The sample consisted of PBMCs. The chain combines TRBV4-2 with TRBJ2-1, with D perhaps matching TRBD1 or TRBD2 (5 bases each). This clonotype was obtained from a human donor in good health (CMV status not recorded). Some clones in this sample may be carry-over from other donors' samples. The CDR3 reads CASSHEGQGHEQFF. The CDR3 DNA sequence: TGTGCCAGCAGCCATGAGGGGCAAGGGCATGAGCAGTTCTTC.